This TCR beta chain derives from a study of T cells in Graves' hyperthyroidism and ophthalmopathy (dated by TCRdb to about 2019). Regarding the research as a whole: Peripheral blood was sampled at the time of initial diagnosis, prior to any treatment. For training and testing, the roughly 97 patients in the discovery cohort were randomly divided in a 7:3 ratio. To identify distinguishing TCR V-J signatures, a discovery cohort of 90 to 100 patients was used, comprising some 43 with Graves' ophthalmopathy and around 57 with stable Graves' hyperthyroidism. The study also compared thyroid tissue and blood T-cell repertoires from about six Graves' hyperthyroidism patients. The paper reports TCR Vbeta CDR3 sequencing of over 130 peripheral blood samples: fewer than 50 ophthalmopathy, under 80 hyperthyroidism and around 17 progressor patients. An independent validation cohort of some 18 hyperthyroidism patients and roughly 16 patients who later progressed to ophthalmopathy tested prospective prediction of ophthalmopathy. Once sampling was done, hyperthyroidism patients were given methimazole at a starting dose of 30 mg daily, whereas ophthalmopathy patients were given high-dose intravenous methylprednisolone.

What the study reported, not specific to this receptor: No statistical method was used to fix the sample size in advance, and group allocation was not hidden from the investigators. In cross-validation, a model built on a 13 V-J signature told ophthalmopathy apart from stable hyperthyroidism with roughly 87% sensitivity and about 81% specificity, and in testing the same model reached 80%/75%. Blood samples also contained most of the expanded thyroid clonotypes (frequency above 0.001), which suggests that blood repertoires may reflect thyroid immune responses. In validation, progression to ophthalmopathy was predicted by the model with roughly 69% sensitivity and roughly 76% specificity, a median of about 6.8 months before onset.

Germline trimming: 6 bases from V, 7 bases from J; junction bases outside gene matches: 7. Spanning cysteine to phenylalanine, the CDR3 consists of 13 amino acids. Of the read, only the CDR3 DNA is kept; its 39 bases are in frame from base 1. The CDR1 and CDR2 encoded by the germline V gene are MGHRA and YSYEKL. This clonotype appeared many times. It lacks a known antigen. The input lacks base qualities; no much larger clone sits a single base away. Amplification of TCR beta CDR3 regions was carried out from RNA transcripts. A first-round RT-PCR of the TCR CDR3 used the HTBI primer set with the Qiagen OneStep RT-PCR kit. A second multiplex PCR round built the libraries, followed by size selection and purification. Libraries were sequenced paired-end with 100 bp reads on an Illumina HiSeq2000. In the source study's methods: SOAPnuke was used to process the raw data, throwing out any read that contained adapters or uncalled bases, had a mean Phred below 15, or lacked an exact constant-primer or identifier match. High-quality paired reads were merged with COPE v1.2.5, and unique nucleotide sequences were defined as clonotypes. Clonotypes were aligned to IMGT TRBV, TRBD and TRBJ reference segments using MiTCR v1.1. Only V-J combinations with frequency above 0.0001, covering 99% to 99.2% of repertoires, were analysed. A TCS score was defined as the ratio of F50 (clonal expansion) to E x V (chaos), with BLOSUM62-based TCRdist applied between CDR3 peptides within each V-J. Welch's t-statistics and random forest reduced fewer than 550 V-J features to 10 to 15, which were used in a naive Bayes classifier (R e1071). TCRdb applied fastp at Q25 and MiXCR to the public reads, then kept only in-frame beta chains. Each entry is one CDR3 protein sequence, shown with its most common DNA and genes. TCRdb, not the original authors, processed these V and J calls. This sample has hundreds of thousands of distinct CDR3 sequences in its table, and 24% of those were observed once. The top ten clonotypes cover approximately 10% of the sample.

Ophthalmopathy patients had moderately to severely active disease, with a Clinical Activity Score of 3 or more, a NOSPECS grade of 4 or more, and a disease duration of less than 3 months. Patients with uncontrolled infections, other autoimmune diseases, pregnancy or lactation were excluded. Clinical symptoms, serum thyroxine and TRAb, thyroid ultrasound, and orbital computed tomography formed the basis for the diagnoses. PBMCs were isolated from 8 to 10 ml of fresh peripheral blood by Ficoll-Paque density gradient centrifugation. Total RNA was extracted using Trizol reagent, and RNA quality was assessed on an Agilent 2100 Bioanalyzer.

The sequencing input was blood. The chain joins TRBV4-1 to TRBJ1-2, with 8 bases aligning to TRBD1. This receptor was obtained from a woman aged 25-40 years with Graves' ophthalmopathy. The DNA is TGCGCCAGCAGATCCAGGGGGCTTTCTGGCTACACCTTC. Its translation is CASRSRGLSGYTF.